These T cell receptor beta chains were read from a single sample in a study of T cells in localized non-small cell lung cancer. TCRdb's table, derived via immunoSEQ multiplex PCR, lists solely in-frame clones and lacks some. Of 75,000 to 80,000 clones in the sample, over 75% were seen once. Sequences were derived from peripheral blood, sampled before any cancer treatment. Receptor source: a female donor of 60 years or more with stage I lung adenocarcinoma. CDR3s include the opening cysteine and the closing phenylalanine or tryptophan. A D gene is named only where the DNA matches it firmly. Size values are once, few and many counts, or a class for expanded clones, and some rows have none.

TRBJ1-1 | NA | TRBV5-5 | NA | TGTGCCAGCAGCCTCATCCCGGACACTGAAGCTTTCTTT | CASSLIPDTEAFF
TRBJ2-1 | TRBD1 | TRBV7-3 | NA | TGTGCCAGCAGCTTATCCGGGACAGGGGCGTACAATGAGCAGTTCTTC | CASSLSGTGAYNEQFF
TRBJ1-1 | TRBD1 | TRBV19 | few | TGTGCCAGTAGTACCCGGACAGGTCTCGAAGCTTTCTTT | CASSTRTGLEAFF
TRBJ2-7 | TRBD2 | TRBV7-3 | NA | TGTGCCAGCACGGGACTAGCGGGAGACGAGCAGTACTTC | CASTGLAGDEQYF
TRBJ2-1 | TRBD2 | TRBV10-3 | NA | TGTGCCATCAGTGCGACTAGCACCGGCAATGAGCAGTTCTTC | CAISATSTGNEQFF
TRBJ1-4 | TRBD1 | TRBV6-1 | many | TGTGCCAGCAGTTACGGGACAGAACTGTTTTTT | CASSYGTELFF
TRBJ2-1 | TRBD2 | TRBV11-1 | once | TGTGCCAGCCGCAGGACTAGCGTCTCGATCAGCTCCTACAATGAGCAGTTCTTC | CASRRTSVSISSYNEQFF
TRBJ2-5 | NA | TRBV7-2 | few | TGTGCCAGCAGCTTAGGACGAGCTGTCCTGGTAGGGGAGACCCAGTACTTC | CASSLGRAVLVGETQYF
TRBJ2-6 | NA | TRBV9 | NA | TGTGCCAGCAGCGTAGGTGCACCTGGGGCCAACGTCCTGACTTTC | CASSVGAPGANVLTF
TRBJ1-1 | NA | TRBV7-2 | NA | TGTGCCAGCAGCGAAACGCGAGGGATGGCTTTCTTT | CASSETRGMAFF
TRBJ1-1 | NA | TRBV5-4 | NA | TGTGCCAGCAGCTTGGACTTACTCACCAACGGGGGAGCTTTCTTT | CASSLDLLTNGGAFF
TRBJ2-3 | TRBD1 | TRBV7-2 | NA | TGTGCCAGCAGCTTAGTTTCCGGGACAGGGCAGTATTTT | CASSLVSGTGQYF
TRBJ2-1 | NA | TRBV7-6 | few | TGTGCCAGCAGTCCAGTCTACGGGGCCAATGAGCAGTTCTTC | CASSPVYGANEQFF
TRBJ1-1 | NA | TRBV25-1 | few | TGTGCCAGCAGTGCCTCGGGCACTGAAGCTTTCTTT | CASSASGTEAFF
TRBJ1-6 | NA | TRBV30 | NA | TGTGCCTGGAGTGTACCGGTACTCCGGGATCCCGGAATTCATCCCCTCCACTTT | CAWSVPVLRDPGIHPLHF
TRBJ2-5 | NA | TRBV7-8 | few | TGTGCCAGCAGCCGACCCGGGCCGCAAGAGACCCAGTACTTC | CASSRPGPQETQYF
TRBJ2-3 | NA | TRBV5-1 | NA | TGCGCCAGCAGCTGGACCGGGGGTGAGGTGCAGTATTTT | CASSWTGGEVQYF
TRBJ1-4 | TRBD1 | TRBV6-4 | NA | TGTGCCAGCAGCCCTAAGGGACAGGGTTTGGGAAATGAAAAACTGTTTTTT | CASSPKGQGLGNEKLFF
TRBJ1-6 | NA | TRBV11-2 | NA | TGTGCCAGCAGCTTAGGGGGACAAAGGTCCTATAATTCACCCCTCCACTTT | CASSLGGQRSYNSPLHF
TRBJ2-6 | NA | TRBV5-4 | NA | TGTGCCAGCAGCCTATACACAGGGGCCAACGTCCTGACTTTC | CASSLYTGANVLTF
TRBJ2-2 | TRBD2 | TRBV2 | NA | TGTGCCAGCAGAGCCATAGCGGGGGAGACCGGGGAGCTGTTTTTT | CASRAIAGETGELFF
TRBJ2-3 | NA | TRBV18 | NA | TGTGCCAGCTCACCCGGACCTCTTCCGACAGATACGCAGTATTTT | CASSPGPLPTDTQYF
TRBJ1-2 | NA | TRBV5-6 | NA | TGTGCCAGCAGCCGGGCGGGTACAGCCGCCATAGCTAACTATGGCTACACCTTC | CASSRAGTAAIANYGYTF
TRBJ1-2 | NA | TRBV14 | few | TGTGCCAGCAGCCCCACAGGGTTTGGCTACACCTTC | CASSPTGFGYTF
TRBJ2-7 | NA | TRBV5-1 | NA | TGCGCCAGCAGCTTTCAGGGACACGAGCAGTACTTC | CASSFQGHEQYF
TRBJ1-6 | NA | TRBV5-1 | few | TGCGCCAGCAGCAAGGAACAGACCAATTCACCCCTCCACTTT | CASSKEQTNSPLHF
TRBJ2-1 | TRBD2 | TRBV5-4 | NA | TGTGCCAGCAGCTTGCTAGCGGGGCGATACAATGAGCAGTTCTTC | CASSLLAGRYNEQFF
TRBJ2-1 | NA | TRBV14 | NA | TGTGCCAGCAGCCATAACGTCGACGGCAATGAGCAGTTCTTC | CASSHNVDGNEQFF
TRBJ1-1 | NA | TRBV5-1 | NA | TGCGCCAGCAACGAGGGGGTGAGCGCTGAAGCTTTCTTT | CASNEGVSAEAFF
TRBJ2-7 | NA | TRBV27 | NA | TGTGCCAGCAGTCCCACGGGCTACGAGCAGTACTTC | CASSPTGYEQYF
TRBJ2-3 | TRBD1 | TRBV2 | NA | TGTGCCAGCAGTCGCCGACAGGGCGGCACAGATACGCAGTATTTT | CASSRRQGGTDTQYF
TRBJ1-2 | NA | TRBV11-2 | NA | TGTGCCAGCAGCTTAGGGGGTCCCGGGACCGCTCAGGAGGACTACACCTTC | CASSLGGPGTAQEDYTF
TRBJ1-5 | TRBD1 | TRBV12-5 | NA | TGTGCTAGTGGCCTAGGGGGCCGCAATCAGCCCCAGCATTTT | CASGLGGRNQPQHF
TRBJ2-3 | NA | TRBV2 | NA | TGTGCCAGCAGTGCTCAGGGAGATACGCAGTATTTT | CASSAQGDTQYF
TRBJ1-4 | NA | TRBV19 | NA | TGTGCCAGTAGTCGACGTAGAAATGAAAAACTGTTTTTT | CASSRRRNEKLFF
TRBJ2-1 | TRBD2 | TRBV19 | NA | TGTGCCAGTAGTATCCCCTCAGCGGGAGCATTCAACAATGAGCAGTTCTTC | CASSIPSAGAFNNEQFF
TRBJ2-1 | NA | TRBV7-2 | NA | TGTGCCAGCAGCCCGGGACAACTATACAATGAGCAGTTCTTC | CASSPGQLYNEQFF
TRBJ1-2 | NA | TRBV19 | NA | TGTGCCAGTAGTCGGCAGGCCTATGGCTACACCTTC | CASSRQAYGYTF
TRBJ2-7 | TRBD1 | TRBV28 | NA | TGTGCCAGCAGTTTTGTCCGGGACAGGGTATCCAACGAGCAGTACTTC | CASSFVRDRVSNEQYF
TRBJ2-5 | NA | TRBV7-8 | few | TGTGCCAGCAGCTCCCCCCTTCAAGAGACCCAGTACTTC | CASSSPLQETQYF
TRBJ2-7 | TRBD1 | TRBV19 | NA | TGTGCCAGTAGTATGTGGGACAGGGCAGACGAGCAGTACTTC | CASSMWDRADEQYF
TRBJ1-2 | NA | TRBV7-6 | NA | TGTGCCAGCAGCCCGAGCCAAGGGACTAACTATGGCTACACCTTC | CASSPSQGTNYGYTF
TRBJ1-6 | NA | TRBV9 | few | TGTGCCAGCAGCGTAGCTCAGGGGTCACCCCTCCACTTT | CASSVAQGSPLHF
TRBJ1-4 | NA | TRBV28 | NA | TGTGCCAGCAGTCTCTTGGGGGAAGAGGAAAAACTGTTTTTT | CASSLLGEEEKLFF
TRBJ1-1 | NA | TRBV28 | NA | TGTGCCAGCAGTTTATGGTACAGATCCACTGAAGCTTTCTTT | CASSLWYRSTEAFF
TRBJ2-7 | TRBD2 | TRBV15 | NA | TGTGCCACCAGCAGAAGCGGGACCATTTACGAGCAGTACTTC | CATSRSGTIYEQYF
TRBJ2-7 | NA | TRBV6-5 | NA | TGTGCCAGCAGTTCGGACTCCTACGAGCAGTACTTC | CASSSDSYEQYF
TRBJ1-2 | NA | TRBV4-3 | NA | TGCGCCAGCAGCCAAGAGGGGGGGGGAAACTATGGCTACACCTTC | CASSQEGGGNYGYTF